The 3 T cell receptor beta chains below all came from one sample that was sequenced in a study of spatial heterogeneity in lung cancer. Whole-study findings and limits: One measure, the expanded intratumoral alpha and beta TCR count, tracked tumor mutation counts.

Each CDR3 protein gets one entry after TCRdb re-called the 5' RACE reads with MiXCR. The table includes some 7,400 distinct CDR3 sequences, under 7.5% detected once. Time point defined: sample taken at primary tumor resection. The antigens of these receptors remain unknown. The sample here was lung tumor tissue, taken at surgery. These receptors were collected from a female donor with early-stage non-small cell lung cancer.

This clonotype has ten or more counts. This beta chain slipped into a library made for alpha chains as a stray read, so its size is not meaningful. Here the CDR3 DNA reads TGCAGTGCTAGAGATTTAGCGGGAGGGCATGGCGGGGAGCTGTTTTTT. Residues: CSARDLAGGHGGELFF. This chain links TRBV20-1 with TRBJ2-2; TRBD2 matches at 11 bases. The CDR3 is 16 residues long. The germline V gene encodes CDR1 DFQATT and CDR2 SNEGSKA (reference sequence). J gave up 7 bases and V 0 bases, and 7 bases lay outside the gene matches.

This clonotype was seen many times. In a library made to pick up alpha chains, this beta chain is a stray read with a size that means little. This chain links TRBV18 with TRBJ2-5; possibly TRBD1 or TRBD2 for D (6 bases each). V lost 3 bases, J lost 5 bases, and 10 bases lay in between. The CDR3 covers 13 residues. Germline CDR1 and CDR2: KGHSH and LQKENI. The DNA of the CDR3 is TGTGCCAGCTCACCGGGGGCGGGGGAGACCCAGTACTTC. Amino acid sequence: CASSPGAGETQYF.

About this clonotype itself: The library was designed around alpha chains, so this beta chain is a stray read whose abundance carries little weight. The gene calls are TRBV20-1 and TRBJ2-2; D is possibly TRBD1 (6 bases). The germline V gene has CDR1 DFQATT and CDR2 SNEGSKA (reference sequence). This CDR3 contains 13 residues. Trimming took 6 bases from V and 9 from J, leaving 17 bases between them. The CDR3 loop is CSAPRDNSRELFF. The CDR3 DNA is TGCAGTGCCCCCCGGGACAACAGCCGGGAGCTGTTTTTT.